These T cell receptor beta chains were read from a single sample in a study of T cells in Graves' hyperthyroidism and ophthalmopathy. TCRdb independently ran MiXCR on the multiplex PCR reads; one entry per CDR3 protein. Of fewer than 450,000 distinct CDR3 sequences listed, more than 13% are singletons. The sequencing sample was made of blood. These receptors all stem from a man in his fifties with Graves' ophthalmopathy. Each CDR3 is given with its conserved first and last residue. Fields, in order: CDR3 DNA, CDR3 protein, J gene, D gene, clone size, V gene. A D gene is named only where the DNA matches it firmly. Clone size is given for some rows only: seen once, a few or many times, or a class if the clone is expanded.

CDR3 DNA: TGCAGTGCTAGTCCCCCCGGCGGCTACACCTTC
CDR3 protein: CSASPPGGYTF
J gene: TRBJ1-2
D gene: .
clone size: many
V gene: TRBV20-1

CDR3 DNA: TGTGCCAGCTCACCCCTAGCGGGAGGGCCCGATGAGCAGTTCTTC
CDR3 protein: CASSPLAGGPDEQFF
J gene: TRBJ2-1
D gene: TRBD2
clone size: many
V gene: TRBV18

CDR3 DNA: TGTGCCAGTAGTATAGATTTTCAGGGCACTGAAGCTTTCTTT
CDR3 protein: CASSIDFQGTEAFF
J gene: TRBJ1-1
D gene: .
clone size: .
V gene: TRBV19

CDR3 DNA: TGCAGTGCTAGAGATCGGTTCCGGGACAACCCTAATTCACCCCTCCACTTT
CDR3 protein: CSARDRFRDNPNSPLHF
J gene: TRBJ1-6
D gene: .
clone size: many
V gene: TRBV20-1

CDR3 DNA: TGCAGTGCTAGAGAGGACCGCCCCCTTCAGCCCCAGCATTTT
CDR3 protein: CSAREDRPLQPQHF
J gene: TRBJ1-5
D gene: .
clone size: many
V gene: TRBV20-1

CDR3 DNA: TGTGCCAGCAGTTACCGGCCGGGGGTGCAACGGCAGCCCCAGCATTTT
CDR3 protein: CASSYRPGVQRQPQHF
J gene: TRBJ1-5
D gene: .
clone size: .
V gene: TRBV6-2/TRBV6-3

CDR3 DNA: TGCAGTGCTAGGTGGGCGGGATCCTACAATGAGCAGTTCTTC
CDR3 protein: CSARWAGSYNEQFF
J gene: TRBJ2-1
D gene: .
clone size: many
V gene: TRBV20-1

CDR3 DNA: TGTGCCAGCACCCGGGAAAGGACAGTCCAAGAGACCCAGTTCTTC
CDR3 protein: CASTRERTVQETQFF
J gene: TRBJ2-1
D gene: .
clone size: .
V gene: TRBV2

CDR3 DNA: TGTGCCAGCAGCTTGGCGCGGGGGGACGAGCAGTTCTTC
CDR3 protein: CASSLARGDEQFF
J gene: TRBJ2-1
D gene: TRBD2
clone size: .
V gene: TRBV5-6

CDR3 DNA: TGTGCCAGCAGTTTATTCGACAGGAACTATGGCTACACCTTC
CDR3 protein: CASSLFDRNYGYTF
J gene: TRBJ1-2
D gene: .
clone size: many
V gene: TRBV28

CDR3 DNA: TGTGCCAGCAGCTTATGGACAGGGCCGAGCTCCTACAAGCAGTACTTC
CDR3 protein: CASSLWTGPSSYKQYF
J gene: TRBJ2-7
D gene: TRBD1
clone size: .
V gene: TRBV7-2

CDR3 DNA: TGTGCCAGCAGTTACAGGGGGGAGGGCTACGAGCAGTACTTC
CDR3 protein: CASSYRGEGYEQYF
J gene: TRBJ2-7
D gene: .
clone size: .
V gene: TRBV6-5

CDR3 DNA: TGTGCCAGCTCACCCTTCCCAGCGGGCGGAGACAATGAGCAGTTCTTC
CDR3 protein: CASSPFPAGGDNEQFF
J gene: TRBJ2-1
D gene: .
clone size: many
V gene: TRBV18

CDR3 DNA: TGTGCCAGCAGCCCCCGGGACTCCCGTGAGCAGTTCTTC
CDR3 protein: CASSPRDSREQFF
J gene: TRBJ2-1
D gene: .
clone size: few
V gene: TRBV5-4

CDR3 DNA: TGTGCCAGCAGCGTAGAAGCGGGGGGAGAGACCCAGTACTTC
CDR3 protein: CASSVEAGGETQYF
J gene: TRBJ2-5
D gene: TRBD2
clone size: .
V gene: TRBV9

CDR3 DNA: TGTGCCAGCAGCTTGGCCTTCCGGACTACTTCTAGCACAGATACGCAGTATTTT
CDR3 protein: CASSLAFRTTSSTDTQYF
J gene: TRBJ2-3
D gene: .
clone size: few
V gene: TRBV5-4

CDR3 DNA: TGTGCCAGCAGCTTAGCGGAAGCGGGAGCATACGAGCAGTACTTC
CDR3 protein: CASSLAEAGAYEQYF
J gene: TRBJ2-7
D gene: TRBD2
clone size: once
V gene: TRBV11-1

CDR3 DNA: TGTGCCAGCAAAATTGGGTTTGACACCAATGAGCAGTTCTTC
CDR3 protein: CASKIGFDTNEQFF
J gene: TRBJ2-1
D gene: .
clone size: many
V gene: TRBV27

CDR3 DNA: TGTGCCAGCTCACCCCCGAGGAGGGGGATGAGTGGCTACACCTTC
CDR3 protein: CASSPPRRGMSGYTF
J gene: TRBJ1-2
D gene: .
clone size: many
V gene: TRBV18

CDR3 DNA: TGTGCCAGCAGCTTTTATAGGGACGGATCCTACGAGCAGTACTTC
CDR3 protein: CASSFYRDGSYEQYF
J gene: TRBJ2-7
D gene: .
clone size: .
V gene: TRBV5-7

CDR3 DNA: TGTGCCAGCAGCTTAGCTTCGCTAGCGGGATCGGAGACCCAGTACTTC
CDR3 protein: CASSLASLAGSETQYF
J gene: TRBJ2-5
D gene: TRBD2
clone size: many
V gene: TRBV11-3

CDR3 DNA: TGTGCCAGCAGCCAAGAGCCTAGCGGGTTTTATCCGTTCTTC
CDR3 protein: CASSQEPSGFYPFF
J gene: TRBJ2-1
D gene: TRBD2
clone size: .
V gene: TRBV11-2

CDR3 DNA: TGTGCCAGCAGTGACCCAGATACGCAGTATTTT
CDR3 protein: CASSDPDTQYF
J gene: TRBJ2-3
D gene: .
clone size: many
V gene: TRBV2

CDR3 DNA: TGTGCCAGCAGCCCCCGGACTAGCGGGCCCTACAATGAGCAGTTCTTC
CDR3 protein: CASSPRTSGPYNEQFF
J gene: TRBJ2-1
D gene: TRBD2
clone size: .
V gene: TRBV13

CDR3 DNA: TGTGCCAGCTCACCGCAGGGGATGAACACTGAAGCTTTCTTT
CDR3 protein: CASSPQGMNTEAFF
J gene: TRBJ1-1
D gene: .
clone size: many
V gene: TRBV18

CDR3 DNA: TGTGCCAGCAGTTCAGGACAGGGGGCCGCTTACGAGCAGTTCTTC
CDR3 protein: CASSSGQGAAYEQFF
J gene: TRBJ2-1
D gene: TRBD1
clone size: .
V gene: TRBV6-1

CDR3 DNA: TGCGCCAGCAGCTCGCCTATTGCGGTGACGGGAATCTCCTACGAGCAGTACTTC
CDR3 protein: CASSSPIAVTGISYEQYF
J gene: TRBJ2-7
D gene: .
clone size: .
V gene: TRBV5-1

CDR3 DNA: TGTGCCACCTACAGGGACACCTACGAGCAGTACTTC
CDR3 protein: CATYRDTYEQYF
J gene: TRBJ2-7
D gene: .
clone size: many
V gene: TRBV28

CDR3 DNA: TGCAGTGCTAGAGGGGCAGCCCAAGAGACCCAGTACTTC
CDR3 protein: CSARGAAQETQYF
J gene: TRBJ2-5
D gene: .
clone size: .
V gene: TRBV20-1

CDR3 DNA: TGTGCCAGCAGTGAAAGCATGACTACAGATACGCAGTATTTT
CDR3 protein: CASSESMTTDTQYF
J gene: TRBJ2-3
D gene: .
clone size: many
V gene: TRBV6-1

CDR3 DNA: TGTGCCAGCAGTGAACGGACAGGACCCACAGATACGCAGTATTTT
CDR3 protein: CASSERTGPTDTQYF
J gene: TRBJ2-3
D gene: TRBD1
clone size: few
V gene: TRBV6-1

CDR3 DNA: TGTGCCTGGAGTGACGGGATCAATCAGCCCCAGCATTTT
CDR3 protein: CAWSDGINQPQHF
J gene: TRBJ1-5
D gene: .
clone size: many
V gene: TRBV30

CDR3 DNA: TGTGCCAGCAGTTTCGGGGGCGCAAGGAACACTGAAGCTTTCTTT
CDR3 protein: CASSFGGARNTEAFF
J gene: TRBJ1-1
D gene: .
clone size: many
V gene: TRBV12-3/TRBV12-4

CDR3 DNA: TGTGCCAGCAGTGATTTGCTAGCGGGTGCCTGGCGGTACTTC
CDR3 protein: CASSDLLAGAWRYF
J gene: TRBJ2-7
D gene: TRBD2
clone size: many
V gene: TRBV2